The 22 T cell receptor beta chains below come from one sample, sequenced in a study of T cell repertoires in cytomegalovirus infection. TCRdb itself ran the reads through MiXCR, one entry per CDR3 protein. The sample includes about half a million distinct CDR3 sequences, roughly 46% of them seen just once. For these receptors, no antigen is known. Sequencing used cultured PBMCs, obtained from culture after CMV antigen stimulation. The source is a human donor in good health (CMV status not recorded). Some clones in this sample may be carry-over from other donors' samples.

The CDR3 loop reads CAISESVTGPQHF. Here the CDR3 DNA reads TGTGCCATCAGTGAGTCTGTAACAGGGCCCCAGCATTTT. The chain has TRBV10-3 and TRBJ1-5; the D gene is possibly TRBD1 (5 bases). Germline lookup yields CDR1 ENHRY and CDR2 SYGVKD. V dropped 0 bases and J dropped 9 bases, with 9 bases sitting between them. This CDR3 comprises 13 residues.

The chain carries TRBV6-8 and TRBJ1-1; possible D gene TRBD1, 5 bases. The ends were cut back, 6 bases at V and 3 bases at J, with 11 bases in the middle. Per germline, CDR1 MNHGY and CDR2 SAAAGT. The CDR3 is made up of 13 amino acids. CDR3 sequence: CASRGWGDTEAFF. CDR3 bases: TGTGCCAGCAGGGGGTGGGGGGACACTGAAGCTTTCTTT.

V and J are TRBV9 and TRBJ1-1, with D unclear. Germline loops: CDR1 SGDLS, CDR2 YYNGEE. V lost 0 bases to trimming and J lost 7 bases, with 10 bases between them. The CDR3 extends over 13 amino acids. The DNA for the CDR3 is TGTGCCAGCAGCGTAGCGCTCCCGGGTGAAGCTTTCTTT. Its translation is CASSVALPGEAFF.

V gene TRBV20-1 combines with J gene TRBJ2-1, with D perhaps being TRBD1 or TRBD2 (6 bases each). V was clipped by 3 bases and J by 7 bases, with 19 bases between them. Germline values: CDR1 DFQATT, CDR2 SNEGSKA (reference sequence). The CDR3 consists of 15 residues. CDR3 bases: TGCAGTGCTAGCGCGGGGTCTAGAGGGGGGAATGAGCAGTTCTTC. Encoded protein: CSASAGSRGGNEQFF.

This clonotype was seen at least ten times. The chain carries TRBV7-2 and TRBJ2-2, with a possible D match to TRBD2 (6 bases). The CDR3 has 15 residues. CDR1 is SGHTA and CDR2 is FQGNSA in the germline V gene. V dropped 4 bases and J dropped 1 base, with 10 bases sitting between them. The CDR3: CASSSGTRNTGELFF. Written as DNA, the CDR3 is TGTGCCAGCAGCTCCGGGACTCGGAACACCGGGGAGCTGTTTTTT. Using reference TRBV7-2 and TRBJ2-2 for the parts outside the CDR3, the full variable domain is GAGVSQSPSNKVTEKGKDVELRCDPISGHTALYWYRQSLGQGLEFLIYFQGNSAPDKSGLPSDRFSAERTGGSVSTLTIQRTQQEDSAVYLCASSSGTRNTGELFFGEGSRLTVL.

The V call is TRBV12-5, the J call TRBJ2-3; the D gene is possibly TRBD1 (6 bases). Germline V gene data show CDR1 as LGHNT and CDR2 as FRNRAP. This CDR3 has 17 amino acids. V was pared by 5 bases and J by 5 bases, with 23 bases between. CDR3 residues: CASGQGLGGLGVDTQYF. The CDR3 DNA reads TGTGCTAGTGGTCAGGGGTTAGGCGGGCTCGGGGTAGATACGCAGTATTTT. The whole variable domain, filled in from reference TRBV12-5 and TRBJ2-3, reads DARVTQTPRHKVTEMGQEVTMRCQPILGHNTVFWYRQTMMQGLELLAYFRNRAPLDDSGMPKDRFSAEMPDATLATLKIQPSEPRDSAVYFCASGQGLGGLGVDTQYFGPGTRLTVL.

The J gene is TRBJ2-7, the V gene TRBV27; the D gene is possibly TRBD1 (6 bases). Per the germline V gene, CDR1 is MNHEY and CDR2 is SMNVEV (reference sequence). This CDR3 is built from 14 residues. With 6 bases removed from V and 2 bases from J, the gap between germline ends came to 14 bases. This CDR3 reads CASSSAAGAYEQYF. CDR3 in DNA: TGTGCCAGCAGCTCCGCGGCAGGGGCCTACGAGCAGTACTTC.

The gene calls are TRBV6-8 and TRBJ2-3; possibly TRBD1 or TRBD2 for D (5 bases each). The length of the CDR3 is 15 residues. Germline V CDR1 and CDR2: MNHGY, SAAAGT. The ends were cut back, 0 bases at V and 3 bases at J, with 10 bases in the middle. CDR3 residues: CASSYSGVQTDTQYF. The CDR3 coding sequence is TGTGCCAGCAGTTACTCGGGGGTCCAGACAGATACGCAGTATTTT.

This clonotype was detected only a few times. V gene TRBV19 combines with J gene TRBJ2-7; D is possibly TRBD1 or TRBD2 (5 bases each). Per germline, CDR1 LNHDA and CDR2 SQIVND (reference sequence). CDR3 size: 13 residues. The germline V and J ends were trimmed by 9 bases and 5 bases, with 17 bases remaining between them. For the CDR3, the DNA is TGTGCCAGAGCCCGGGACGGCTTCCACGAGCAGTACTTC. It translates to CARARDGFHEQYF.

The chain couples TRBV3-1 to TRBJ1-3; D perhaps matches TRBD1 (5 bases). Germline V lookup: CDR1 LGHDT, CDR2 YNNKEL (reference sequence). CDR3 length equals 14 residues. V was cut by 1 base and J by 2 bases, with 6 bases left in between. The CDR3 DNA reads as TGTGCCAGCAGCCAAGGACAGCCTGGAAACACCATATATTTT. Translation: CASSQGQPGNTIYF.

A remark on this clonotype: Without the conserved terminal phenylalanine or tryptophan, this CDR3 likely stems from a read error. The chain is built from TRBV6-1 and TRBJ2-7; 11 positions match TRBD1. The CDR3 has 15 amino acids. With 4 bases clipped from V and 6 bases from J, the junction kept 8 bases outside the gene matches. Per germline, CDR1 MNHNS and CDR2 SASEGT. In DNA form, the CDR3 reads TGTGCCAGCAGTGCGGGGACAGGGGGGACGAGCGAGCAGTACTCC. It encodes CASSAGTGGTSEQYS.

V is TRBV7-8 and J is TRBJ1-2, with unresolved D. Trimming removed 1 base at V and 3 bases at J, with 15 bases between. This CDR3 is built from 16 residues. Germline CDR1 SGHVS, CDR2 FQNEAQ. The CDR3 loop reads CASSLGGRTIYYGYTF. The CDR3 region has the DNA TGTGCCAGCAGCTTAGGCGGCAGGACCATTTACTATGGCTACACCTTC.

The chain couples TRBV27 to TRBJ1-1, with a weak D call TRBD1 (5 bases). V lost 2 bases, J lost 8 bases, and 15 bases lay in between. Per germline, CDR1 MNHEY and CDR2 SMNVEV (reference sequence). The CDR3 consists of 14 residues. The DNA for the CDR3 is TGTGCCAGCAGTTTAAGCCGTACCGGGACGGAAGCTTTCTTT. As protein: CASSLSRTGTEAFF.

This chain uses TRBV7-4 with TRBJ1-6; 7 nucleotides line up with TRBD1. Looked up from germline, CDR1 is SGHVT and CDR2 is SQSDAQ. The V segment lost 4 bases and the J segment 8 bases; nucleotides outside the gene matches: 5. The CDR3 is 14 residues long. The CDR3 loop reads CASSSSGTDSPLHF. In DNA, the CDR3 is TGTGCCAGCAGCTCCTCCGGGACAGATTCACCCCTCCACTTT.

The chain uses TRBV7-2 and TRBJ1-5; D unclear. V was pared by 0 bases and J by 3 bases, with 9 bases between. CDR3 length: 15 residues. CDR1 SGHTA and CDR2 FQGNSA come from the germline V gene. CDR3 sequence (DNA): TGTGCCAGCAGCTTAGCCCAAGTTACCAATCAGCCCCAGCATTTT. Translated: CASSLAQVTNQPQHF.

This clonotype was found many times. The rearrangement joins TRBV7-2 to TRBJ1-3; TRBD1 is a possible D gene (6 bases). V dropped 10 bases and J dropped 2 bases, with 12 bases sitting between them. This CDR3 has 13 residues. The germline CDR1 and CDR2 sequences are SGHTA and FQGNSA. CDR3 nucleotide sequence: TGTGCCACAACGGGACAACCTGGAAACACCATATATTTT. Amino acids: CATTGQPGNTIYF.

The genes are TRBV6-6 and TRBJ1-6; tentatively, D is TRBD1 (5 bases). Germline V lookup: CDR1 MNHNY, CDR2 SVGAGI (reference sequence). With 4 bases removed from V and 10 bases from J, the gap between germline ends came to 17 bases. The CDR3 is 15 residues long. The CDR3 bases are TGTGCCAGCAGTTTGGGTGAGGGGTTGGGGTCACCCCTCCACTTT. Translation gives CASSLGEGLGSPLHF.

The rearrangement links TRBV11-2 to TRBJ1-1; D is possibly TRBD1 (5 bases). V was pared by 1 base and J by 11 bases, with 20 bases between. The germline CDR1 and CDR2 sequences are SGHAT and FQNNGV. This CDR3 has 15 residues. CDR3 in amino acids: CASSLGMGLGLNAFF. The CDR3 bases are TGTGCCAGCAGCTTAGGGATGGGGCTGGGACTGAACGCTTTCTTT. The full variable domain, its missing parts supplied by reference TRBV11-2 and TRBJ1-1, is EAGVAQSPRYKIIEKRQSVAFWCNPISGHATLYWYQQILGQGPKLLIQFQNNGVVDDSQLPKDRFSAERLKGVDSTLKIQPAKLEDSAVYLCASSLGMGLGLNAFFGQGTRLTVV.

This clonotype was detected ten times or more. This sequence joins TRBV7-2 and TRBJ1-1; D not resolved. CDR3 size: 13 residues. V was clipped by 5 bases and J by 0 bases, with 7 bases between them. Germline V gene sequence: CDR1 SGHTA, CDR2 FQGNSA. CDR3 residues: CASSLEMNTEAFF. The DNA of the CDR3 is TGTGCCAGCAGCCTCGAAATGAACACTGAAGCTTTCTTT. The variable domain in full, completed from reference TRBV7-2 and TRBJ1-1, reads GAGVSQSPSNKVTEKGKDVELRCDPISGHTALYWYRQSLGQGLEFLIYFQGNSAPDKSGLPSDRFSAERTGGSVSTLTIQRTQQEDSAVYLCASSLEMNTEAFFGQGTRLTVV.

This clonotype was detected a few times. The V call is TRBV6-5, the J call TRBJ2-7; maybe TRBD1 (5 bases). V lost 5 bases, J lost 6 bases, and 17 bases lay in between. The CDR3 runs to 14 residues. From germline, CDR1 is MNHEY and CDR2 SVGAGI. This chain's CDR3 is CASSSPQGYPEQYF. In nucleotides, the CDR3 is TGTGCCAGCAGTAGCCCCCAGGGTTATCCCGAGCAGTACTTC.

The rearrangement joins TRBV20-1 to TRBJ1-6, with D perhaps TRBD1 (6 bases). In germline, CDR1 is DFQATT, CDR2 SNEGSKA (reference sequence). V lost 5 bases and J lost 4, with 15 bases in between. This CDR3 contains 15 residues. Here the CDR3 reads CSAEGGTPYNSPLHF. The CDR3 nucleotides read TGCAGTGCTGAGGGGGGTACGCCGTATAATTCACCCCTCCACTTT.

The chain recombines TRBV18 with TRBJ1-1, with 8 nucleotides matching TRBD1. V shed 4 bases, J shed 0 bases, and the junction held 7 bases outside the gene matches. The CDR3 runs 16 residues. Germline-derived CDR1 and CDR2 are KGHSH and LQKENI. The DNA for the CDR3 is TGTGCCAGCTCACTAGGACAGGGTAAAATGAACACTGAAGCTTTCTTT. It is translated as CASSLGQGKMNTEAFF.